This entry lists 9 T cell receptor beta chains sequenced from one sample in a study of control samples from healthy donors and cancer patients (dated by TCRdb to 2018 to 2021). The method behind the library was the immunoSEQ multiplex PCR assay. As stored in TCRdb, this immuneACCESS dataset retains in-frame rearrangements with V and J assigned. A fraction of the clones does not appear; measured against another copy, unresolved V genes explain less than half of the discrepancy, and the remainder lacks a known reason. This sample comprises more than 85,000 clones, about nine tenths of them detected only once. The top ten clones comprise 3.5% to 4.5% of the sample. Sequenced: blood. Source of these receptors: a human donor in good health. The donor label of this sample is uncertain.

V is TRBV19 and J is TRBJ2-3; D is undetermined. The CDR3 runs 15 residues. Trimming took off 2 bases at V and 2 bases at J, with 11 bases between the two ends. Per germline, CDR1 LNHDA and CDR2 SQIVND (reference sequence). CDR3 loop: CASSIFGRPTDTQYF. CDR3 DNA sequence: TGTGCCAGTAGTATATTTGGCAGACCCACAGATACGCAGTATTTT.

The chain is built from TRBV5-1 and TRBJ1-4; perhaps TRBD1 as D (6 bases). The V and J ends lost 4 bases and 5 bases respectively, with 12 bases between them. This CDR3 spans 14 amino acids. Germline lookup yields CDR1 SGHRS and CDR2 YFSETQ. The CDR3 loop reads CASSTGQQNEKLFF. In nucleotides, the CDR3 is TGCGCCAGCAGCACCGGACAGCAGAATGAAAAACTGTTTTTT.

V is TRBV28 and J is TRBJ2-7, with 9 bases that match TRBD2. V was clipped by 8 bases and J by 6 bases; unmatched bases: 8. The CDR3 is 13 residues long. In germline, CDR1 is MDHEN, CDR2 SYDVKM. The DNA for the CDR3 is TGTGCCAGCTGGGTAGCGGGGGTAGGCGAGCAGTACTTC. Its translation: CASWVAGVGEQYF.

The V gene is TRBV6-1, the J gene TRBJ1-6; 10 positions agree with TRBD1. CDR1 is MNHNS and CDR2 is SASEGT in the germline V gene. The CDR3 loop spans 17 amino acids. Unmatched junction bases numbered 19, after V lost 2 bases and J lost 18 bases. CDR3 sequence reads: CASSELSHSLPGTGDHF. In DNA, the CDR3 is TGTGCCAGCAGTGAACTGTCCCACTCTCTACCCGGGACAGGGGACCACTTT.

The chain has TRBV4-2 and TRBJ1-4, with D maybe TRBD1 (6 bases). Between the trimmed V and J ends, which lost 1 base and 6 bases, there was a span of 12 bases. Per germline, CDR1 LGHNA and CDR2 YNFKEQ. This CDR3 has 15 amino acids. This CDR3 is CASSQAGGGDEKLFF. The CDR3 DNA sequence: TGTGCCAGCAGCCAAGCCGGGGGCGGAGATGAAAAACTGTTTTTT.

This clone occurred once. The CDR3 region is CASSQGTVGPRGYTF. Here the CDR3 DNA reads TGTGCCAGCAGCCAAGGGACAGTGGGGCCGCGAGGCTACACCTTC. This chain joins TRBV3-1 (or the pseudogene TRBV3-2) and TRBJ1-2, with D tentatively TRBD1 (6 bases). This CDR3 comprises 15 residues. CDR1 is LGHDT and CDR2 is YNNKEL in the germline V gene (reference sequence). Trimming cost V 1 base and J 8 bases, with 17 bases left between them.

V usage is TRBV30 and J usage is TRBJ1-1; 10 nucleotides match TRBD1. Germline values: CDR1 GTSNPN, CDR2 SVGIG (reference sequence). This CDR3 region has 16 residues. Unmatched junction bases numbered 11, after V lost 3 bases and J lost 4 bases. CDR3 loop: CAWSPLLGQGFTEAFF. Here the CDR3 DNA reads TGTGCCTGGAGCCCCTTGCTGGGACAGGGGTTCACTGAAGCTTTCTTT.

V gene TRBV4-3 combines with J gene TRBJ1-3; a weak D match, TRBD1 (5 bases). The V gene lost 3 bases and the J gene lost 0 bases, with 21 bases spanning the gap. This CDR3 region has 19 residues. The germline V gene encodes CDR1 LGHNA and CDR2 YSLEER. Here the CDR3 DNA reads TGCGCCAGCAGCCAGGGAAGGGACGGCGGACGAACCTCTGGAAACACCATATATTTT. It yields the protein CASSQGRDGGRTSGNTIYF.

Regarding this clone: One end of the junction fails to match germline, which may point to a read error. The chain is built from TRBV2 and TRBJ1-5; 10 bases are shared with TRBD1. Germline-derived CDR1 and CDR2 are SNHLY and FYNNEI. This CDR3 has 15 amino acids. The CDR3 coding sequence is TGTGCCAGCCGTGAACTGGGACAGGGGAATCAGCCCCAGCATTTT. This translates into CASRELGQGNQPQHF. Full variable domain (outside the CDR3, taken from reference TRBV2 and TRBJ1-5): EPEVTQTPSHQVTQMGQEVILRCVPISNHLYFYWYRQILGQKVEFLVSFYNNEISEKSEIFDDQFSVERPDGSNFTLKIRSTKLEDSAMYFCASRELGQGNQPQHFGDGTRLSIL.